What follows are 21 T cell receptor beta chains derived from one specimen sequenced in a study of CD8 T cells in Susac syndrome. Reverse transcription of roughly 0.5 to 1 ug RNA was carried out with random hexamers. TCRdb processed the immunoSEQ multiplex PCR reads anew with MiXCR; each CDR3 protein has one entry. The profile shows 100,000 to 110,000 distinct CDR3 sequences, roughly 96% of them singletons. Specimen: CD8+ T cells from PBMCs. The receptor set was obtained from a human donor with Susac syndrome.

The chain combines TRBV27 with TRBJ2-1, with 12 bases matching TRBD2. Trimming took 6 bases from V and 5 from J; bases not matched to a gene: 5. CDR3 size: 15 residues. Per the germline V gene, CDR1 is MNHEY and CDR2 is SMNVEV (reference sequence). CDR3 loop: CASSTGTSGHNEQFF. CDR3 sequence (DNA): TGTGCCAGCAGCACCGGGACTAGCGGGCACAATGAGCAGTTCTTC.

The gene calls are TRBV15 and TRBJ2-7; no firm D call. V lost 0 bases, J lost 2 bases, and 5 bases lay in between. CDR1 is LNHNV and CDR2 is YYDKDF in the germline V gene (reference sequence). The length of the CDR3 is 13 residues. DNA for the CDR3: TGTGCCACCAGCAGAGATGGTGCCTACGAGCAGTACTTC. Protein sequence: CATSRDGAYEQYF.

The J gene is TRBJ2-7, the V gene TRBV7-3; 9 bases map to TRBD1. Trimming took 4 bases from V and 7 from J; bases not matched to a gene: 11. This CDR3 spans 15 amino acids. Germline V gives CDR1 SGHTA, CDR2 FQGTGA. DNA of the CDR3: TGTGCCAGCAGCTCACCGGGACAGGGTATCTGGGAGCAGTACTTC. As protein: CASSSPGQGIWEQYF.

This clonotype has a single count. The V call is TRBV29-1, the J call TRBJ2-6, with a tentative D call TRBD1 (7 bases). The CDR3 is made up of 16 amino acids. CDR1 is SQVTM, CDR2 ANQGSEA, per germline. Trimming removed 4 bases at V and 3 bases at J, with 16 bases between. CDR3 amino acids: CSVGQGGLFGANVLTF. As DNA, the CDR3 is TGCAGCGTTGGACAGGGAGGCCTTTTTGGGGCCAACGTCCTGACTTTC.

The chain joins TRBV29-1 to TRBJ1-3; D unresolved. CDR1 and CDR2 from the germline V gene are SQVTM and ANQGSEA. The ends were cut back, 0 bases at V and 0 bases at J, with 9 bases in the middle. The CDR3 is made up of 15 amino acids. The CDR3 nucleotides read TGCAGCGTTGAAGAGTGGTCAGGCTCTGGAAACACCATATATTTT. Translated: CSVEEWSGSGNTIYF.

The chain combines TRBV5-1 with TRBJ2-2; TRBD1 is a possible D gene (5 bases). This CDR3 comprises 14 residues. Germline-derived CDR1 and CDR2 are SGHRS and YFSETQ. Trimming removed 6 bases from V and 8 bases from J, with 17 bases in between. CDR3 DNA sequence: TGCGCCAGCACCAGGACAACCGAGGTGGGGGAGCTGTTTTTT. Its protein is CASTRTTEVGELFF.

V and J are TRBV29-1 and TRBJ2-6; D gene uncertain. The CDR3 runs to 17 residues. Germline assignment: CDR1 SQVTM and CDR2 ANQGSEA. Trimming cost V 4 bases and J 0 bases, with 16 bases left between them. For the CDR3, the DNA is TGCAGCGTTGTCGGCGGCGGAGCCTCCTCTGGGGCCAACGTCCTGACTTTC. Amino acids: CSVVGGGASSGANVLTF. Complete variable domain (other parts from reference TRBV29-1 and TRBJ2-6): SAVISQKPSRDICQRGTSLTIQCQVDSQVTMMFWYRQQPGQSLTLIATANQGSEATYESGFVIDKFPISRPNLTFSTLTVSNMSPEDSSIYLCSVVGGGASSGANVLTFGAGSRLTVL.

This chain's CDR3 is CASSQDSGTSRYF. In DNA, the CDR3 is TGTGCCAGCAGCCAAGACTCCGGGACTTCGCGGTATTTT. The rearrangement links TRBV14 to TRBJ2-3; a weak D match, TRBD2 (6 bases). The V end was cut by 0 bases, the J end by 14 bases, with 15 bases between. The germline V gene encodes CDR1 SGHDN and CDR2 FVKESK. CDR3 size: 13 residues.

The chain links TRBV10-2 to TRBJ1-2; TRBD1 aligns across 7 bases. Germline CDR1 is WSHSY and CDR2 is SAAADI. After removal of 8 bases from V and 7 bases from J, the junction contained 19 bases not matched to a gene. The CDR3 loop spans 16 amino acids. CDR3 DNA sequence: TGCGCCAGCTCTGGACAGGCGGAACTGGAAGGCTTTGGCTACACCTTC. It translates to CASSGQAELEGFGYTF.

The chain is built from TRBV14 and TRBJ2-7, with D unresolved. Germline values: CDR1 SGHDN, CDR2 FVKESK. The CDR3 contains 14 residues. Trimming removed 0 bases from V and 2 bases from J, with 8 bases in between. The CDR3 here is CASSQEDRTYEQYF. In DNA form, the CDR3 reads TGTGCCAGCAGCCAAGAGGACCGGACCTACGAGCAGTACTTC.

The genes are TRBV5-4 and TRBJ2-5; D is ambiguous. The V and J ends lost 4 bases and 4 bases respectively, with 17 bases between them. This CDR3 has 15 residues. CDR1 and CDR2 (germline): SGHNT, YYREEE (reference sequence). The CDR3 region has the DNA TGTGCCAGCAGCCCCTACGGCTCCCCGGGAGAGACCCAGTACTTC. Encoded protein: CASSPYGSPGETQYF.

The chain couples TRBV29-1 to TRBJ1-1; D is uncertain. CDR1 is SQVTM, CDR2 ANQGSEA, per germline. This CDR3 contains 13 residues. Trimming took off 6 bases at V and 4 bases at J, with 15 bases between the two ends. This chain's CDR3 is CSVRRVLITEAFF. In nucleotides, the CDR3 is TGCAGCGTCAGACGGGTATTGATCACTGAAGCTTTCTTT.

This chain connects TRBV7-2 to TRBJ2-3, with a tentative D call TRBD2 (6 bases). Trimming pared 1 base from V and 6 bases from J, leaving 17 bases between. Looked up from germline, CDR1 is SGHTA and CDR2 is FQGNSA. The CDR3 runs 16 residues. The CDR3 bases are TGTGCCAGCAGCTTAGAGAGCGCCAGCGCGGGGGATACGCAGTATTTT. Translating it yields CASSLESASAGDTQYF.

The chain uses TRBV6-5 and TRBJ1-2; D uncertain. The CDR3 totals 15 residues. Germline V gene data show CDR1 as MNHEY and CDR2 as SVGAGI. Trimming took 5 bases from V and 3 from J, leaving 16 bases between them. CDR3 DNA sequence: TGTGCCAGCAGTCGGTATAGTGGGTTGTACTATGGCTACACCTTC. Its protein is CASSRYSGLYYGYTF.

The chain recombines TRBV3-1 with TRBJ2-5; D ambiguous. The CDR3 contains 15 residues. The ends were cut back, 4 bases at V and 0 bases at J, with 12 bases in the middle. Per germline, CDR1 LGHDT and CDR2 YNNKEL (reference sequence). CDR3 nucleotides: TGTGCCAGCAGCCGTGCAGGAGTGTACCAAGAGACCCAGTACTTC. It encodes CASSRAGVYQETQYF.

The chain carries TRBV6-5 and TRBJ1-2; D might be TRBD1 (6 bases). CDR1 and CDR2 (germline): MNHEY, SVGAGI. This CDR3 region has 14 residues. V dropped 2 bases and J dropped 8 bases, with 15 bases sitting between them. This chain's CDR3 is CASSYDPRGYGYTF. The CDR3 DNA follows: TGTGCCAGCAGTTACGACCCCAGGGGTTACGGCTACACCTTC.

CDR3 nucleotides: TGTGCCAGCAAAAGATCTGGCCTTTTATACGAGCAGTACTTC. This translates into CASKRSGLLYEQYF. The chain has TRBV14 and TRBJ2-7; D unresolved. The V gene lost 7 bases and the J gene lost 4 bases, with 17 bases spanning the gap. The CDR3 spans 14 residues. Germline values: CDR1 SGHDN, CDR2 FVKESK.

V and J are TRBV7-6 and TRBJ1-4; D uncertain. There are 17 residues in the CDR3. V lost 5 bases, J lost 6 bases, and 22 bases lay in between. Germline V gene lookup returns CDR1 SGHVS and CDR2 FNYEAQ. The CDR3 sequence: CASSTLPPQPRDEKLFF. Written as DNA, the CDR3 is TGTGCCAGCAGCACCTTACCCCCACAGCCGCGGGATGAAAAACTGTTTTTT.

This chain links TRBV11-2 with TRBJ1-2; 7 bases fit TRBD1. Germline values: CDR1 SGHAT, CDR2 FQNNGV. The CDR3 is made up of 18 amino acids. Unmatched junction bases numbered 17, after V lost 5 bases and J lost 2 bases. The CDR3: CASSEGGGQRAPNYGYTF. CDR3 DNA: TGTGCCAGCAGCGAGGGAGGGGGACAGCGAGCGCCGAACTATGGCTACACCTTC. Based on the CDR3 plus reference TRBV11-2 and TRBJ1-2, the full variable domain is EAGVAQSPRYKIIEKRQSVAFWCNPISGHATLYWYQQILGQGPKLLIQFQNNGVVDDSQLPKDRFSAERLKGVDSTLKIQPAKLEDSAVYLCASSEGGGQRAPNYGYTFGSGTRLTVV.

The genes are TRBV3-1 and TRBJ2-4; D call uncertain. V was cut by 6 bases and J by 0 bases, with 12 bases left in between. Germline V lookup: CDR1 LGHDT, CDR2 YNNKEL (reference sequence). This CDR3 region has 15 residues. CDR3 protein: CASRKNDLAKNIQYF. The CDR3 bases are TGTGCCAGCAGGAAAAATGACCTAGCCAAAAACATTCAGTACTTC.

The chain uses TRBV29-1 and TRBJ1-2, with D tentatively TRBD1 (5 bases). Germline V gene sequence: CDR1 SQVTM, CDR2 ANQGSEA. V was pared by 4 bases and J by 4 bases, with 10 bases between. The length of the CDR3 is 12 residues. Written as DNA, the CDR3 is TGCAGCGTTGTAGACAGTGGCTATGGCTACACCTTC. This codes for CSVVDSGYGYTF.